This TCR beta chain was captured in a study of CD8 T cells in ankylosing spondylitis. CDR1 is LGHNA and CDR2 is YNFKEQ in the germline V gene. V dropped 0 bases and J dropped 3; count of bases not matched to a gene: 7. The CDR3 covers 16 residues. This clonotype was counted at least ten times. Its matching antigen is unknown. TCRdb processed the 5' RACE reads anew with MiXCR; each CDR3 protein has one entry. The sample holds some 220,000 distinct CDR3 sequences, just under 7.5% seen once. Study outcomes and limitations: Disease-linked clones proved CD8+ and comparatively uncommon in peripheral blood. The study identified a TCR beta motif of under ten highly homologous variants that appeared characteristic of ankylosing spondylitis blood.

The gene calls are TRBV4-2 and TRBJ2-7; 8 bases agree with TRBD2. Sequences were obtained from blood, either unsorted or a sorted T cell fraction (not recorded which). This TCR came from a male donor with ankylosing spondylitis. The CDR3: CASSQDRAGENYEQYF. CDR3 nucleotide sequence: TGTGCCAGCAGCCAAGATCGAGCGGGGGAGAACTACGAGCAGTACTTC.